The 14 T cell receptor beta chains reported below all come from one sample, sequenced in a study of CD8 T cells in Susac syndrome. RNA, at about 0.5 to 1 ug, was reverse transcribed with random hexamers. Each CDR3 protein is one row after TCRdb ran MiXCR on the immunoSEQ multiplex PCR reads. Of about 240,000 distinct CDR3 sequences in the sample, about 96% are singletons; the top ten hold about 0.095%. Sequencing input: CD4+ T cells from PBMCs. The source is a human donor with Susac syndrome.

The chain has TRBV12-3 or TRBV12-4 and TRBJ1-2, with 9 bases that match TRBD1. The V segment lost 3 bases and the J segment 4 bases; nucleotides outside the gene matches: 6. CDR3 length: 15 residues. The CDR3: CASSLSTGGIYGYTF. CDR3 bases: TGTGCCAGCAGTTTGTCGACAGGGGGTATCTATGGCTACACCTTC.

This clonotype was detected only once. The rearrangement links TRBV20-1 to TRBJ2-5; 10 bases match TRBD2. V lost 7 bases and J lost 5; bases outside the gene matches: 4. The CDR3 sequence is 12 residues long. Germline CDR1 is DFQATT and CDR2 is SNEGSKA (reference sequence). DNA of the CDR3: TGCAGTGGGCCAGCGGGAGGGGAGACCCAGTACTTC. This translates into CSGPAGGETQYF.

This rearrangement joins TRBV28 to TRBJ1-5; D call uncertain. In germline, CDR1 is MDHEN, CDR2 SYDVKM. V was shortened by 6 bases and J by 5 bases, with 17 bases between the two germline ends. The CDR3 has 15 amino acids. CDR3 residues: CASRRRQFTHQPQHF. The CDR3 DNA reads as TGTGCCAGCAGACGCCGCCAGTTCACCCATCAGCCCCAGCATTTT. The complete variable domain, with remaining parts taken from reference TRBV28 and TRBJ1-5, reads DVKVTQSSRYLVKRTGEKVFLECVQDMDHENMFWYRQDPGLGLRLIYFSYDVKMKEKGDIPEGYSVSREKKERFSLILESASTNQTSMYLCASRRRQFTHQPQHFGDGTRLSIL.

J is TRBJ2-3 and V is TRBV30; 8 bases are a match to TRBD2. Trimming took 0 bases from V and 5 from J; bases not matched to a gene: 4. Germline-derived CDR1 and CDR2 are GTSNPN and SVGIG (reference sequence). The CDR3 is 14 residues long. The CDR3 nucleotides are TGTGCCTGGAGTGTAGTGCTAGCGGGAGATACGCAGTATTTT. It specifies CAWSVVLAGDTQYF.

This chain connects TRBV3-1 to TRBJ1-2; D gene ambiguous. Between the trimmed V and J ends, which lost 1 base and 0 bases, there was a span of 12 bases. The CDR3 spans 16 residues. The germline gives CDR1 LGHDT, CDR2 YNNKEL (reference sequence). DNA of the CDR3: TGTGCCAGCAGCCAAGGGCGTAGGGCCTCTAACTATGGCTACACCTTC. Its translation: CASSQGRRASNYGYTF.

CDR3 amino acids: CASREAQFYEQYF. CDR3 nucleotide sequence: TGTGCCAGCAGAGAGGCACAATTCTACGAGCAGTACTTC. This chain joins TRBV2 and TRBJ2-7; D is undetermined. Trimming pared 6 bases from V and 3 bases from J, leaving 12 bases between. The CDR3 is 13 amino acids. Germline CDR1 reads SNHLY; CDR2 reads FYNNEI. Together with reference TRBV2 and TRBJ2-7, the CDR3 gives the full variable domain: EPEVTQTPSHQVTQMGQEVILRCVPISNHLYFYWYRQILGQKVEFLVSFYNNEISEKSEIFDDQFSVERPDGSNFTLKIRSTKLEDSAMYFCASREAQFYEQYFGPGTRLTVT.

This chain uses TRBV20-1 with TRBJ2-2, with D possibly being TRBD2 (6 bases). Germline CDR1 reads DFQATT; CDR2 reads SNEGSKA (reference sequence). V lost 5 bases and J 4 bases, leaving 14 bases between the germline ends. CDR3 size: 14 residues. The CDR3 region is CSAGREMGTGELFF. Here the CDR3 DNA reads TGCAGTGCTGGGCGGGAAATGGGCACCGGGGAGCTGTTTTTT.

The J gene is TRBJ1-2, the V gene TRBV20-1; TRBD1 might be the D (6 bases). This CDR3 region has 11 residues. V lost 3 bases, J lost 13 bases, and 15 bases lay in between. Germline CDR1 and CDR2: DFQATT and SNEGSKA (reference sequence). Here the CDR3 reads CSASEVGALTF. Written as DNA, the CDR3 is TGCAGTGCTAGTGAAGTGGGGGCCCTCACCTTC.

The rearrangement links TRBV30 to TRBJ1-1; TRBD1 might be the D (5 bases). The V end was cut by 5 bases, the J end by 1 base, with 8 bases between. The length of the CDR3 is 12 residues. Germline values: CDR1 GTSNPN, CDR2 SVGIG (reference sequence). The CDR3 nucleotides read TGTGCCTGGGGGACGGCGAACACTGAAGCTTTCTTT. Residues: CAWGTANTEAFF.

The chain employs TRBV28 and TRBJ2-2; TRBD2 matches 12 bases. CDR1 MDHEN and CDR2 SYDVKM come from the germline V gene. This CDR3 is built from 14 residues. V dropped 8 bases and J dropped 5; count of bases not matched to a gene: 3. CDR3 protein: CASGTSGRTGELFF. DNA for the CDR3: TGTGCCAGCGGTACTAGCGGGAGGACCGGGGAGCTGTTTTTT.

The chain carries TRBV20-1 and TRBJ2-5; 11 bases are a match to TRBD2. Germline loops: CDR1 DFQATT, CDR2 SNEGSKA (reference sequence). V lost 3 bases, J lost 9 bases, and 9 bases stayed unmatched. This CDR3 contains 14 residues. CDR3 protein: CSARGSPGLAAQYF. Written as DNA, the CDR3 is TGCAGTGCTAGGGGGAGCCCGGGACTAGCGGCCCAGTACTTC.

V gene TRBV12-2 combines with J gene TRBJ2-5. TRBV12-2 is described as a pseudogene. This CDR3 has 12 residues. CDR3 region: CASRQAEETQYF. Here the CDR3 DNA reads TGTGCAAGTCGCCAAGCCGAGGAGACCCAGTACTTC.

The CDR3 protein is CASPLAAGDNEQFF. In DNA, the CDR3 is TGTGCCAGCCCGCTTGCGGCGGGAGACAATGAGCAGTTCTTC. The gene calls are TRBV11-2 and TRBJ2-1; 7 bases line up with TRBD2. Germline CDR1 is SGHAT and CDR2 is FQNNGV. The CDR3 consists of 14 residues. Losses at the gene ends were 8 bases for V and 5 bases for J; bases not matched to a gene: 9.

The rearrangement joins TRBV24-1 to TRBJ1-2, with 11 bases identical to TRBD1. Germline V gives CDR1 KGHDR, CDR2 SFDVKD. After removal of 2 bases from V and 6 bases from J, the junction contained 4 bases not matched to a gene. CDR3 length: 15 amino acids. CDR3 amino acids: CATSDWRTGGHGYTF. CDR3 nucleotides: TGTGCCACCAGTGATTGGAGGACAGGGGGCCATGGCTACACCTTC.